One sample yielded the 9 T cell receptor beta chains listed below, sequenced in a study of regulatory T cells in long-lasting Graves disease. Time point here: persistent/refractory GD, antithyroid drugs over 5 years with positive TRAb. PBMC-extracted RNA yielded the TCR library. For TCR beta, libraries came from iRepertoire HTBI primers and Arm-PCR of CDR3 regions. TCRdb re-derived calls from the multiplex PCR reads in MiXCR, one entry per CDR3 protein. The sample shows hundreds of thousands of distinct CDR3 sequences, around a fifth of them seen only once. The sequenced sample was peripheral blood mononuclear cells (PBMCs), obtained when the disease was refractory, from a patient treated with antithyroid drugs. The receptors derive from a female donor with Graves disease.

This clonotype came up many times. The chain is built from TRBV20-1 and TRBJ1-2; the D is unclear. Germline V lookup: CDR1 DFQATT, CDR2 SNEGSKA (reference sequence). With 4 bases removed from V and 5 bases from J, the gap between germline ends came to 2 bases. CDR3 length: 9 amino acids. The CDR3 DNA is TGCAGTGCTATTTATGGCTACACCTTC. Amino acid sequence: CSAIYGYTF.

The V call is TRBV20-1, the J call TRBJ1-5; tentatively, D is TRBD1 (6 bases). This CDR3 has 13 amino acids. Per the germline V gene, CDR1 is DFQATT and CDR2 is SNEGSKA (reference sequence). Trimming cost V 2 bases and J 6 bases, with 11 bases left between them. Here the CDR3 DNA reads TGCAGTGCTAGATCTACAGGGATTCAGCCCCAGCATTTT. It codes for CSARSTGIQPQHF.

With regard to this clonotype: With a much larger clone just one base away, this may be a read error. The genes are TRBV28 and TRBJ1-1; D is perhaps TRBD1 (5 bases). Germline-derived CDR1 and CDR2 are MDHEN and SYDVKM. V dropped 9 bases and J dropped 11 bases, with 22 bases sitting between them. The CDR3 runs 13 residues. The CDR3 loop is CASTGGGVGEAFF. The CDR3 DNA is TGTGCCAGTACCGGCGGGGGTGTGGGGGAGGCTTTCTTT.

This clonotype was counted between two and nine times. This chain joins TRBV10-3 and TRBJ2-7; 8 nucleotides line up with TRBD1. Per the germline V gene, CDR1 is ENHRY and CDR2 is SYGVKD. The CDR3 sequence is 14 residues long. The J segment lost 7 bases and the V segment lost 8 bases, leaving 13 bases of the junction unmatched. The CDR3 nucleotides are TGTGCCATCGGAAGACAGGGGCAGTCGGGAGAGCAGTACTTC. Its protein product is CAIGRQGQSGEQYF.

This clonotype was seen only a few times. V gene TRBV11-1 combines with J gene TRBJ1-1; D not resolved. This CDR3 is built from 14 residues. Germline V gene data show CDR1 as SGHAT and CDR2 as FQDESV (reference sequence). V was trimmed by 5 bases and J by 10 bases, leaving 20 bases between them. The CDR3 here is CASSRDRSISGAFF. The CDR3, as DNA: TGTGCCAGCAGCCGAGACCGAAGTATATCCGGAGCTTTCTTT.

The chain couples TRBV28 to TRBJ2-1; perhaps TRBD2 as D (5 bases). This CDR3 spans 16 amino acids. Germline assignment: CDR1 MDHEN and CDR2 SYDVKM. Trimming stripped 2 bases from V and 0 bases from J, with 11 bases between. The CDR3 nucleotides are TGTGCCAGCAGTTTAACGCTAGCCAGCTCCTACAATGAGCAGTTCTTC. This sequence encodes CASSLTLASSYNEQFF.

This clonotype has a count of ten or more. V usage is TRBV7-2 and J usage is TRBJ1-5; a possible D gene is TRBD1 (6 bases). Per the germline V gene, CDR1 is SGHTA and CDR2 is FQGNSA. The germline V and J ends were trimmed by 8 bases and 9 bases, with 14 bases remaining between them. The CDR3 has 12 residues. CDR3 nucleotides: TGTGCCAGCGGGACAAGCGAGGGGCCCCAGCATTTT. Translating gives CASGTSEGPQHF.

CDR3 in amino acids: CSASTGTGDTGELFF. DNA of the CDR3: TGCAGTGCTAGCACCGGGACAGGGGACACCGGGGAGCTGTTTTTT. The genes are TRBV20-1 and TRBJ2-2, with TRBD1 identical over 10 bases. V lost 3 bases to trimming and J lost 3 bases; unmatched junction nucleotides: 4. CDR1 is DFQATT and CDR2 is SNEGSKA in the germline V gene (reference sequence). The CDR3 sequence is 15 residues long.

At least ten counts were recorded for this clonotype. V gene TRBV12-5 combines with J gene TRBJ2-7; 10 bases map to TRBD1. J was trimmed by 6 bases and V by 5 bases; bases with no gene match: 7. CDR1 is LGHNT, CDR2 FRNRAP, per germline. This CDR3 comprises 14 residues. The CDR3 DNA reads TGTGCTAGTGGTACCGGGACAGGGGTTTCCGAGCAGTACTTC. It encodes CASGTGTGVSEQYF.